What follows are 18 T cell receptor beta chains derived from one specimen sequenced in a study of blood T cells in healthy people across ages (dated by TCRdb to between 2014 and 2017). Library creation used 5' RACE. Sequencer: Illumina HiSeq 2500. A second roughly 7 to 11 cycle PCR used a sample-barcoded 5' primer and a J-beta primer mix. TCRdb reworked the public reads: Q25 trimming with fastp, MiXCR clone assembly, productive beta chains retained. Records with the same CDR3 protein are collapsed into one entry carrying the most frequent genes and DNA. For this sample the table gives 630,000 or so distinct CDR3 sequences, of which 32% were detected only once. Less than 20% of the sample goes to the ten largest clones. The specimen sequenced was blood. Source of these receptors: a woman aged 80 or older in good health. Donor details come from another sample of the same person, matched by shared clones.

The chain employs TRBV6-2 or TRBV6-3 and TRBJ1-1; no definite D call. This CDR3 comprises 15 residues. V dropped 2 bases and J dropped 2 bases, with 12 bases sitting between them. The germline gives CDR1 MNHEY, CDR2 SVGEGT. The CDR3 loop is CASSYLPQTNTEAFF. CDR3 nucleotides: TGTGCCAGCAGTTACCTACCGCAGACCAACACTGAAGCTTTCTTT.

The rearrangement joins TRBV7-2 to TRBJ1-6; a possible D gene is TRBD1 (5 bases). Between the trimmed V and J ends, which lost 6 bases and 4 bases, there was a span of 22 bases. This CDR3 spans 18 amino acids. CDR1 is SGHTA, CDR2 FQGNSA, per germline. The CDR3, as DNA: TGTGCCAGCAGGCGCGGAAAAGGGACCGCCATTTATAATTCACCCCTCCACTTT. It encodes CASRRGKGTAIYNSPLHF. Full variable domain (rest looked up from reference TRBV7-2 and TRBJ1-6): GAGVSQSPSNKVTEKGKDVELRCDPISGHTALYWYRQSLGQGLEFLIYFQGNSAPDKSGLPSDRFSAERTGGSVSTLTIQRTQQEDSAVYLCASRRGKGTAIYNSPLHFGNGTRLTVT.

This clonotype was detected many times. The chain uses TRBV6-5 and TRBJ2-3; D is unclear. CDR3 length: 15 residues. Looked up from germline, CDR1 is MNHEY and CDR2 is SVGAGI. The V and J ends lost 1 base and 6 bases respectively, with 14 bases between them. CDR3 sequence: CASSYLTASADTQYF. The CDR3 nucleotides read TGTGCCAGCAGTTACTTGACCGCGAGCGCGGATACGCAGTATTTT.

This clonotype occurred a few times. A read error may be the cause here, since a much bigger clone is one base away. This sequence joins TRBV5-1 and TRBJ2-1; perhaps TRBD2 as D (5 bases). TRBJ2-7 explains the end of the DNA better; the J call may be wrong. In germline, CDR1 is SGHRS, CDR2 YFSETQ. This CDR3 is built from 14 residues. DNA for the CDR3: TGCGCCAGCAGCTTCTCGGAGGTCTACAATGAGCAGTACTTC. Protein: CASSFSEVYNEQYF.

This clonotype has just a few counts. The V gene is TRBV28, the J gene TRBJ1-5, with D uncertain. V was shortened by 6 bases and J by 5 bases, with 29 bases between the two germline ends. The CDR3 totals 19 residues. Looked up from germline, CDR1 is MDHEN and CDR2 is SYDVKM. Here the CDR3 DNA reads TGTGCCAGCAGATCCATACCATTCGATGGAGTCATCACACATCAGCCCCAGCATTTT. Translation: CASRSIPFDGVITHQPQHF.

This clonotype was recorded at least ten times. V gene TRBV12-3 or TRBV12-4 combines with J gene TRBJ1-5; 7 positions match TRBD1. Unmatched junction bases numbered 12, after V lost 6 bases and J lost 7 bases. The CDR3 is 15 residues long. CDR3 DNA sequence: TGTGCCAGCAGCCCGCCGGCGGGACAGACCCAGCCCCAGCATTTT. Encoded protein: CASSPPAGQTQPQHF.

With respect to this clonotype: This may come from a read error, since a much larger clone is one base off. The J gene is TRBJ2-3, the V gene TRBV7-9, with D possibly matching TRBD2 (6 bases). The CDR3 is made up of 16 amino acids. Per the germline V gene, CDR1 is SEHNR and CDR2 is FQNEAQ (reference sequence). With 5 bases removed from V and 6 bases from J, the gap between germline ends came to 21 bases. The CDR3 nucleotides are TGTGCCAGCAGCCCCGGCGGCGGGGCCCTCTCCGATACGCAGTATTTT. It encodes CASSPGGGALSDTQYF.

With respect to this clonotype: Compared with germline, one end of the junction differs, possibly owing to a read error. The V gene is TRBV7-2, the J gene TRBJ2-4, with 10 bases matching TRBD1. The last part of the DNA fits TRBJ2-7 better; the J call may be wrong. Germline V gene lookup returns CDR1 SGHTA and CDR2 FQGNSA. The CDR3 consists of 15 residues. Here the CDR3 reads CASSSRDRGPYEQYF. The CDR3 region has the DNA TGCGCCAGCAGCTCCCGGGACAGGGGCCCCTACGAGCAGTACTTC.

This clonotype turned up a few times. The chain couples TRBV4-1 to TRBJ1-4, with D possibly being TRBD1 (6 bases). Germline loops: CDR1 MGHRA, CDR2 YSYEKL. The CDR3 sequence is 13 residues long. Between the trimmed V and J ends, which lost 4 bases and 10 bases, there was a span of 13 bases. CDR3 amino acids: CASSLAGGRKLFF. The CDR3 region has the DNA TGCGCCAGCAGCCTAGCGGGGGGGCGAAAACTGTTTTTT.

This clonotype was seen ten or more times. In DNA, the CDR3 is TGTGCCAGCAGGGGTTCCGGGGAGCTGTTTTTT. It encodes CASRGSGELFF. The rearrangement joins TRBV28 to TRBJ2-2; D is uncertain. The CDR3 sequence is 11 residues long. Deletions cut 6 bases from V and 6 bases from J, with 5 bases between. The germline CDR1 and CDR2 sequences are MDHEN and SYDVKM.

The V call is TRBV25-1, the J call TRBJ2-1; TRBD2 is a possible D gene (5 bases). The CDR3 totals 16 residues. V dropped 5 bases and J dropped 6 bases, with 20 bases sitting between them. Per the germline V gene, CDR1 is MGHDK and CDR2 is SYGVNS. In nucleotides, the CDR3 is TGTGCCAGCAGTAAGGTCAGCGGCCTACTCAGCAATGAGCAGTTCTTC. It codes for CASSKVSGLLSNEQFF.

This clonotype came up a few times. One base away lies a much larger clone, so this may be a sequencing read error. This chain links TRBV20-1 with TRBJ2-5, with 12 positions matching TRBD2. The CDR3 has 14 amino acids. CDR1 is DFQATT and CDR2 is SNEGSKA in the germline V gene (reference sequence). V was pared by 3 bases and J by 5 bases, with 4 bases of the junction left unmatched. The CDR3 here is CSASGTSGRETQYF. The DNA for the CDR3 is TGCAGTGCTAGTGGGACTAGCGGGCGGGAGACCCAGTACTTC.

This clonotype was found many times. The gene calls are TRBV11-2 and TRBJ2-7; D gene uncertain. V was trimmed by 2 bases and J by 4 bases, leaving 3 bases between them. This CDR3 region has 11 residues. Germline assignment: CDR1 SGHAT and CDR2 FQNNGV. As DNA, the CDR3 is TGTGCCAGCAGCTTACAATACGAGCAGTACTTC. Amino acids: CASSLQYEQYF. Drawing the rest from reference TRBV11-2 and TRBJ2-7, the complete variable domain is EAGVAQSPRYKIIEKRQSVAFWCNPISGHATLYWYQQILGQGPKLLIQFQNNGVVDDSQLPKDRFSAERLKGVDSTLKIQPAKLEDSAVYLCASSLQYEQYFGPGTRLTVT.

This clonotype was detected a few times. The genes are TRBV6-1 and TRBJ1-5, with D uncertain. CDR3 length: 15 residues. The germline V gene has CDR1 MNHNS and CDR2 SASEGT. Trimming removed 0 bases from V and 3 bases from J, with 9 bases in between. CDR3 sequence (DNA): TGTGCCAGCAGTGAAGCGGGCGGTTTCAATCAGCCCCAGCATTTT. Translation: CASSEAGGFNQPQHF.

The chain couples TRBV4-2 to TRBJ1-5; 10 nucleotides line up with TRBD1. Unmatched junction bases numbered 9, after V lost 4 bases and J lost 3 bases. CDR3 length: 17 residues. CDR1 is LGHNA and CDR2 is YNFKEQ in the germline V gene. The CDR3, as DNA: TGTGCCAGCAGCCCTAAGCTGGGACAGGGGAACAATCAGCCCCAGCATTTT. Translating gives CASSPKLGQGNNQPQHF.

Only a few counts were recorded for this clonotype. V and J are TRBV12-5 and TRBJ1-1; D possibly corresponds to TRBD1 (5 bases). The CDR3 length is 13 residues. V lost 2 bases to trimming and J lost 3 bases, with 7 bases between them. Germline CDR1 and CDR2: LGHNT and FRNRAP. The CDR3 DNA reads as TGTGCTAGTGGTTTGTTACAGGACACTGAAGCTTTCTTT. This sequence encodes CASGLLQDTEAFF.

Concerning this clonotype itself: A much larger clone is a single base away; this may be a read error. The chain joins TRBV7-2 to TRBJ2-1; 12 nucleotides line up with TRBD2. CDR3 size: 16 residues. In germline, CDR1 is SGHTA, CDR2 FQGNSA. CDR3 amino acids: CASSTASGGAHNGQFF. Written as DNA, the CDR3 is TGTGCCAGCAGCACAGCTAGCGGGGGGGCCCACAATGGGCAGTTCTTC.

In this sample, this clonotype turned up many times. The chain couples TRBV5-1 to TRBJ2-5; maybe TRBD2 (6 bases). V dropped 3 bases and J dropped 4 bases, with 13 bases sitting between them. CDR1 and CDR2 (germline): SGHRS, YFSETQ. CDR3 length: 14 residues. The CDR3 coding sequence is TGCGCCAGCAGCTCCGGGACTGCCGGAGAGACCCAGTACTTC. As protein: CASSSGTAGETQYF.